This T cell receptor (beta chain) originates from a study of cytomegalovirus exposure and HLA in healthy donors. Study-wide points: The study flagged around 160 TCR beta chains as cytomegalovirus-associated.

The PCR used 60 Vbeta and 13 Jbeta primers. Assay used: immunoSEQ multiplex PCR; TCRdb lists only in-frame clones, some missing. The sample shows 150,000 to 200,000 clones, approximately 79% of them seen only once. To note about this clone: Its matching antigen is unknown.

The CDR3 covers 15 residues. Germline loops: CDR1 MNHEY, CDR2 SVGAGI. V lost 6 bases and J lost 0; bases outside the gene matches: 7. The TCR originated in a girl under 18 in good health and CMV-seropositive. This chain connects TRBV6-5 to TRBJ1-1, with 7 bases lining up with TRBD1. Sequencing was done on a sample of PBMCs. The CDR3, as DNA: TGTGCCAGCAGCTACGACAGGGTCTTGAACACTGAAGCTTTCTTT. Translating it yields CASSYDRVLNTEAFF.